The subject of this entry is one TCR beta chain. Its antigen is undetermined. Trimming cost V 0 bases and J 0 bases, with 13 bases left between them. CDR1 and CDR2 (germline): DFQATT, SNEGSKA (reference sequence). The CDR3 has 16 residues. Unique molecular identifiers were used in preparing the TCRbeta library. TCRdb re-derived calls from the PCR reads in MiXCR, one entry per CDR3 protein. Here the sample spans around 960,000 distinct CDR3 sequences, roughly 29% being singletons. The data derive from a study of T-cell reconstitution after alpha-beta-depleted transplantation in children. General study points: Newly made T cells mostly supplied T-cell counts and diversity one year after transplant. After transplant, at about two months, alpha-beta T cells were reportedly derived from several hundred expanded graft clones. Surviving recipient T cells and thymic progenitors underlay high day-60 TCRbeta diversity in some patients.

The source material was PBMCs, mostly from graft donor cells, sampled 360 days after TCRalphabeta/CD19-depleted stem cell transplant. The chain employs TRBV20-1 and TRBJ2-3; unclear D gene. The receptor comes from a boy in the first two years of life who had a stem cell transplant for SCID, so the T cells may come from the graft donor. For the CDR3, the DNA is TGCAGTGCTAGAGATCCGGGCCTTTCTAGCACAGATACGCAGTATTTT. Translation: CSARDPGLSSTDTQYF.